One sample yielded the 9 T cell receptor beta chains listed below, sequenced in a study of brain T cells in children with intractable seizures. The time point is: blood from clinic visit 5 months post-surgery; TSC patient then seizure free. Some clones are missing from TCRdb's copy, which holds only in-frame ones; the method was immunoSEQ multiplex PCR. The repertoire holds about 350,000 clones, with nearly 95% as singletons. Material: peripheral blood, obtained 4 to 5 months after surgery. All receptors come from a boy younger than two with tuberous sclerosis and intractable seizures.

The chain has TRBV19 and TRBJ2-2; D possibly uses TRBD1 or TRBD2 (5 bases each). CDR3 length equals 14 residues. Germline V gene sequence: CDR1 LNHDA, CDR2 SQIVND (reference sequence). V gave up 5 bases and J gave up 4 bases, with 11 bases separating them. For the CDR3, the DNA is TGTGCCAGTAGTCCGGGACGAGTCACCGGGGAGCTGTTTTTT. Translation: CASSPGRVTGELFF.

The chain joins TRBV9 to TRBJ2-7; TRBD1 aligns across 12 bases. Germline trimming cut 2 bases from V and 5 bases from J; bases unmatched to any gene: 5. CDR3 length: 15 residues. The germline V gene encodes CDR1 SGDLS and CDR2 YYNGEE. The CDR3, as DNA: TGTGCCAGCAGCGTGGGGACAGGGGGCGACGACGAGCAGTACTTC. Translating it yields CASSVGTGGDDEQYF.

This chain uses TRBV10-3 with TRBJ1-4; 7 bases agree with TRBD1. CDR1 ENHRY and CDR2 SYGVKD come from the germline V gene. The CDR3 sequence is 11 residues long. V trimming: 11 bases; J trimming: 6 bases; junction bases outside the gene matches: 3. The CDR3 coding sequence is TGTGCCTCAGGGGGGGATGAAAAACTGTTTTTT. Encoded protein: CASGGDEKLFF.

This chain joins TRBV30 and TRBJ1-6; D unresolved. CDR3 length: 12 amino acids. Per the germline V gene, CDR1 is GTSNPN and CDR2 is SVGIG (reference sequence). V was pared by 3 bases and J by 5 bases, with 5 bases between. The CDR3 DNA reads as TGTGCCTGGAGCTTAGATAATTCACCCCTCCACTTT. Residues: CAWSLDNSPLHF.

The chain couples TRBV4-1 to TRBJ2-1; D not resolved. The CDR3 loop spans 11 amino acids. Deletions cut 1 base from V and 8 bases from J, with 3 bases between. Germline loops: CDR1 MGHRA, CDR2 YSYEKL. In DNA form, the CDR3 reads TGCGCCAGCAGCCAAGTTTATGAGCAGTTCTTC. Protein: CASSQVYEQFF.

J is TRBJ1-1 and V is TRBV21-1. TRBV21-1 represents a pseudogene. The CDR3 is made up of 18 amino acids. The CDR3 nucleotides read TGTGCCAGCAGCAGGTTGAGGTATTGTGACAATCAGAACACTGAAGCTTTCTTT. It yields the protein CASSRLRYCDNQNTEAFF.

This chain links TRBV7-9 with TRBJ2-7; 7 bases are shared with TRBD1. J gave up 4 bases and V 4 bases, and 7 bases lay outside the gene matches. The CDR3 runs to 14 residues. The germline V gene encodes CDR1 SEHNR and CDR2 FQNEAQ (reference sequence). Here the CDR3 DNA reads TGTGCCAGCAGCTCCTCCCCGACAGGGTACGAGCAGTACTTC. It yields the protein CASSSSPTGYEQYF.

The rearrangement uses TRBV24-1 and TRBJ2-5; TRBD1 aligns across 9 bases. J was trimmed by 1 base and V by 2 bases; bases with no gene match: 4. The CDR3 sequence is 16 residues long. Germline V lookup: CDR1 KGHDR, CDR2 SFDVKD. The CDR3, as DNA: TGTGCCACCAGTGATTCCGGGACAGGGATCCAAGAGACCCAGTACTTC. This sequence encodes CATSDSGTGIQETQYF.

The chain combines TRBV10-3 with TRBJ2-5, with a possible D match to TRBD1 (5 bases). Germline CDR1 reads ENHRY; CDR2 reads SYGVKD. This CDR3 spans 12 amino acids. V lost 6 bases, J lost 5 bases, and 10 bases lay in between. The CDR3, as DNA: TGTGCCATCAGGGGGCCTGGGGAGACCCAGTACTTC. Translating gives CAIRGPGETQYF.